The present entry profiles one T cell receptor (beta chain) with its context. These data are taken from a study of cytomegalovirus exposure and HLA in healthy donors. Germline V gene data show CDR1 as SGDLS and CDR2 as YYNGEE. The V and J ends lost 6 bases and 10 bases respectively, with 23 bases between them. This CDR3 is 16 amino acids long. The PCR ran on 60 Vbeta and 13 Jbeta primers. Clones were sequenced by immunoSEQ multiplex PCR, and TCRdb holds only the in-frame ones, with some missing. This sample has under 150,000 clones, with roughly 79% found just once. V usage is TRBV9 and J usage is TRBJ1-6, with unresolved D. This clonotype originated in a man aged 25-40 years in good health and CMV-seropositive. The sequencing input was PBMCs. The CDR3 DNA reads as TGTGCCAGCACCGAAACGGACTATAGTCTGAGCTCACCCCTCCACTTT. It specifies CASTETDYSLSSPLHF.